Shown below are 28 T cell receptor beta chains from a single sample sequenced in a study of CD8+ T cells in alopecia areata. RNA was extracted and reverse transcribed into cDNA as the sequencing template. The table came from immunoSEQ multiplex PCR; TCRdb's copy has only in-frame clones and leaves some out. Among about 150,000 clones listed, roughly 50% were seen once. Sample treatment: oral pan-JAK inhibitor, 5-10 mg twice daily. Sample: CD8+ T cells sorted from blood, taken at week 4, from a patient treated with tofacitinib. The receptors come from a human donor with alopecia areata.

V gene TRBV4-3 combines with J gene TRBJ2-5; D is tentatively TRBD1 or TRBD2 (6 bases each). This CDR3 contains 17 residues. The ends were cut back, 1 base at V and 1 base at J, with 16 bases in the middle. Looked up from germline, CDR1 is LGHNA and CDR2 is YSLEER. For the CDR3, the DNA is TGCGCCAGCAGCCAAGGAGGTCCCGGGGGCCTCCAAGAGACCCAGTACTTC. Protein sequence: CASSQGGPGGLQETQYF.

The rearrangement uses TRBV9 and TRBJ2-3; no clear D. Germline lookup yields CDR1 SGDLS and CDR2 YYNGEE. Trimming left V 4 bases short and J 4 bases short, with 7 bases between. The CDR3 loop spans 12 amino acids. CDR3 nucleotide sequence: TGTGCCAGCAGCCCCCGGTCAGATACGCAGTATTTT. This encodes CASSPRSDTQYF.

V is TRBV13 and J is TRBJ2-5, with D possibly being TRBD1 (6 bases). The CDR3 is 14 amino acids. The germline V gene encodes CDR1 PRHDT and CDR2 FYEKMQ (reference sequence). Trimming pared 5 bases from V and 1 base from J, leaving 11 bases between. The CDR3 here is CASSPGTLQETQYF. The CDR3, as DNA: TGTGCCAGCAGCCCCGGGACACTCCAAGAGACCCAGTACTTC.

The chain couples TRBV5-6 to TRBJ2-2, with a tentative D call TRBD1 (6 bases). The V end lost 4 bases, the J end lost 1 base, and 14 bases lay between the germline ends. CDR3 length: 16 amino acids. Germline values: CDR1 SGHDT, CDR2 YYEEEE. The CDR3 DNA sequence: TGTGCCAGCAGCCTCCTCCGGGACAAGAACACCGGGGAGCTGTTTTTT. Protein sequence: CASSLLRDKNTGELFF.

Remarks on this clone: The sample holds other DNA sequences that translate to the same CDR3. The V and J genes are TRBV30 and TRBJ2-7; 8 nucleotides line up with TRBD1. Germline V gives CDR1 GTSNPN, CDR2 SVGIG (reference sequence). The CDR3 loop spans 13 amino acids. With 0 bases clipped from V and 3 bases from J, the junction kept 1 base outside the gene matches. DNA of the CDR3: TGTGCCTGGAGTGTTGGGACAGGCTACGAGCAGTACTTC. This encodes CAWSVGTGYEQYF.

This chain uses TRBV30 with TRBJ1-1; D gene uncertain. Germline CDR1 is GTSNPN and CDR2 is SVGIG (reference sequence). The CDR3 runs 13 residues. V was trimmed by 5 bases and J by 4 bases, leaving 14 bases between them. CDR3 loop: CAWSREKATEAFF. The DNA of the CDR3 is TGTGCCTGGTCGAGGGAGAAGGCCACTGAAGCTTTCTTT. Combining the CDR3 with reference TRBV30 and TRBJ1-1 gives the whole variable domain SQTIHQWPATLVQPVGSPLSLECTVEGTSNPNLYWYRQAAGRGLQLLFYSVGIGQISSEVPQNLSASRPQDRQFILSSKKLLLSDSGFYLCAWSREKATEAFFGQGTRLTVV.

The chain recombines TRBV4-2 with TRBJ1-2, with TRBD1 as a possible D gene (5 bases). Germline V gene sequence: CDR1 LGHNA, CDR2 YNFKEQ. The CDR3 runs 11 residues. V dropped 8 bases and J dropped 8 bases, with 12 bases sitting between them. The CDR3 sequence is CASSPRGGYTF. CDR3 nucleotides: TGTGCCAGCTCACCACGGGGGGGCTACACCTTC.

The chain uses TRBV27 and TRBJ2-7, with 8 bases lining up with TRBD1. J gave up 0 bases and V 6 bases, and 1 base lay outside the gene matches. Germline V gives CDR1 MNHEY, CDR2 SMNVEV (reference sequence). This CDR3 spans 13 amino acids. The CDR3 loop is CASRDRVSYEQYF. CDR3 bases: TGTGCCAGCAGGGACAGGGTCTCCTACGAGCAGTACTTC.

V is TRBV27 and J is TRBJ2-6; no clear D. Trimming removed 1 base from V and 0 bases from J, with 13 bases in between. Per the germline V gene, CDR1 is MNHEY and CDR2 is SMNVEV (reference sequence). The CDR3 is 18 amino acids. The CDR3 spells CASSLWSSVLSGANVLTF. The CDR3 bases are TGTGCCAGCAGTTTATGGTCGTCGGTTCTCTCTGGGGCCAACGTCCTGACTTTC. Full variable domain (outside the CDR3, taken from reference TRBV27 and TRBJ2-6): EAQVTQNPRYLITVTGKKLTVTCSQNMNHEYMSWYRQDPGLGLRQIYYSMNVEVTDKGDVPEGYKVSRKEKRNFPLILESPSPNQTSLYFCASSLWSSVLSGANVLTFGAGSRLTVL.

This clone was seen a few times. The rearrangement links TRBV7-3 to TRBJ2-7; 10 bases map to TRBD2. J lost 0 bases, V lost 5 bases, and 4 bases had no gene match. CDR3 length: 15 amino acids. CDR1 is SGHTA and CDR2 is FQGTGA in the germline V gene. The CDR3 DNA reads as TGTGCCAGCAGCGATAGCGGGGGGCCCTCCTACGAGCAGTACTTC. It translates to CASSDSGGPSYEQYF.

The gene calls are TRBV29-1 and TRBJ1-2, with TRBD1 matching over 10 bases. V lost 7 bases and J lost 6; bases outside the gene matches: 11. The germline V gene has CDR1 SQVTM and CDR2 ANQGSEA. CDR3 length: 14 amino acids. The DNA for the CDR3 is TGCAGCGACCTTTCAACCGGGACAGGGGATGGCTACACCTTC. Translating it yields CSDLSTGTGDGYTF.

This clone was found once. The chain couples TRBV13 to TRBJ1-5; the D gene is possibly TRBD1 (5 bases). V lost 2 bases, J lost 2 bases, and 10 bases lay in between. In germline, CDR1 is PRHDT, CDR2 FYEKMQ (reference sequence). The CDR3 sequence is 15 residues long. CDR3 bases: TGTGCCAGCAGCTTATGGGGCCAGGGCAATCAGCCCCAGCATTTT. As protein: CASSLWGQGNQPQHF.

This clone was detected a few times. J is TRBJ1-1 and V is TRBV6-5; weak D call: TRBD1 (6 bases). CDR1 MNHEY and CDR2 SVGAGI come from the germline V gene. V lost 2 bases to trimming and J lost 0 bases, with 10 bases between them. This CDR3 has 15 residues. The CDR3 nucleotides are TGTGCCAGCAGTTACCTACAGGGCATGAACACTGAAGCTTTCTTT. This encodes CASSYLQGMNTEAFF.

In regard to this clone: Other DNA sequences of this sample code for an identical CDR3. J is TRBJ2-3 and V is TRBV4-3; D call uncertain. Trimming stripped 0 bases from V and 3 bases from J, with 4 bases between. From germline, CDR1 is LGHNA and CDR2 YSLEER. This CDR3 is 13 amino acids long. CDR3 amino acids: CASSQDSTDTQYF. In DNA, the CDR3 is TGCGCCAGCAGCCAAGATTCGACAGATACGCAGTATTTT.

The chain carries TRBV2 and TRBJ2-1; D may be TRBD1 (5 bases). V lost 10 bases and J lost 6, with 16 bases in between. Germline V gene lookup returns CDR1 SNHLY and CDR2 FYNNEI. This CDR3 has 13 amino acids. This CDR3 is CATLTEDSNEQFF. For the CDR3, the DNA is TGTGCCACCTTGACAGAGGATTCCAATGAGCAGTTCTTC.

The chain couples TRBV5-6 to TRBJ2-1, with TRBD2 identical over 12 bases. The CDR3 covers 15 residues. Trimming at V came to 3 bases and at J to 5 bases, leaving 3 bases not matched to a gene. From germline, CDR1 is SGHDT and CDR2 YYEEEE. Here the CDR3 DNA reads TGTGCCAGCAGCTCCCTAGCGGGGGGGGACAATGAGCAGTTCTTC. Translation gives CASSSLAGGDNEQFF.

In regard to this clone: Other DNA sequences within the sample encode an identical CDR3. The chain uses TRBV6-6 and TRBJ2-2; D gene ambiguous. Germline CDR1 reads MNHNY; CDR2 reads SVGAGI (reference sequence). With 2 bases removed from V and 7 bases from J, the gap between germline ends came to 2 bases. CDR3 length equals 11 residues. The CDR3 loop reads CASSYGGELFF. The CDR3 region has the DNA TGTGCCAGCAGTTACGGCGGGGAGCTGTTTTTT.

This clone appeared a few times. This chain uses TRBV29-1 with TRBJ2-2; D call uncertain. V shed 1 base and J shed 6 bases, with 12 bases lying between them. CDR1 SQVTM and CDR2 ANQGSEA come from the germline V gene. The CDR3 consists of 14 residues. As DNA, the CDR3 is TGCAGCGTTGAAGGGTCTTTCGCGGCCGGGGAGCTGTTTTTT. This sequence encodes CSVEGSFAAGELFF.

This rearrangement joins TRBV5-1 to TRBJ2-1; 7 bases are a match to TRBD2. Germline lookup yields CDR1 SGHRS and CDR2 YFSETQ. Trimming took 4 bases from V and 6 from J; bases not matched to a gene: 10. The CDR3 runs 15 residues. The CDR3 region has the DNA TGCGCCAGCAGCATGTATAGGGGAGGGGTCAATGAGCAGTTCTTC. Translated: CASSMYRGGVNEQFF.

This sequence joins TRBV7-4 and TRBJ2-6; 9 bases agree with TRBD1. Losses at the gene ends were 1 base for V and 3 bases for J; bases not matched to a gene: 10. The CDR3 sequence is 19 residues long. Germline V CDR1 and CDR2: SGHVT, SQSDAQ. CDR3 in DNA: TGTGCCAGCAGCTTAGTACTTGGGACAGGGCAGGTTGGGGCCAACGTCCTGACTTTC. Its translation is CASSLVLGTGQVGANVLTF.

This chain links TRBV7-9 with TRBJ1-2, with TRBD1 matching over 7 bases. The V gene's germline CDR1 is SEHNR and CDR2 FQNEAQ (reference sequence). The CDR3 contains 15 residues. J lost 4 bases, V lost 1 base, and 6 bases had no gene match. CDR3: CASSLGQGLTYGYTF. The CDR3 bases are TGTGCCAGCAGCTTAGGACAGGGTCTTACCTATGGCTACACCTTC.

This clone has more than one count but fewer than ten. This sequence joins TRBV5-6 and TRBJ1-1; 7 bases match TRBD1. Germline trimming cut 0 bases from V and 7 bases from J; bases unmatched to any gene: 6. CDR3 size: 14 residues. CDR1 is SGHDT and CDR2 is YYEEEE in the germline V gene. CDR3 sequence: CASSLGTGIGEAFF. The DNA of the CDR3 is TGTGCCAGCAGCTTGGGGACAGGCATCGGTGAAGCTTTCTTT.

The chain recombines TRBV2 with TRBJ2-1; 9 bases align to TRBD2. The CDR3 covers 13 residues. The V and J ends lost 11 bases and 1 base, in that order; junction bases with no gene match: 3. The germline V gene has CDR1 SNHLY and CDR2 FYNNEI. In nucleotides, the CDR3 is TGTGCCGCGGGGGGGGTTTCCTACAATGAGCAGTTCTTC. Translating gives CAAGGVSYNEQFF. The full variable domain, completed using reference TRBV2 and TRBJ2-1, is EPEVTQTPSHQVTQMGQEVILRCVPISNHLYFYWYRQILGQKVEFLVSFYNNEISEKSEIFDDQFSVERPDGSNFTLKIRSTKLEDSAMYFCAAGGVSYNEQFFGPGTRLTVL.

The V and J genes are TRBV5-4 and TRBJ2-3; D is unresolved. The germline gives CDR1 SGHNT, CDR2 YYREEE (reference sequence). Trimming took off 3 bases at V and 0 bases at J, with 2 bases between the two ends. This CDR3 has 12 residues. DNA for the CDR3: TGTGCCAGCAGCTCAAGCACAGATACGCAGTATTTT. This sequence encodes CASSSSTDTQYF.

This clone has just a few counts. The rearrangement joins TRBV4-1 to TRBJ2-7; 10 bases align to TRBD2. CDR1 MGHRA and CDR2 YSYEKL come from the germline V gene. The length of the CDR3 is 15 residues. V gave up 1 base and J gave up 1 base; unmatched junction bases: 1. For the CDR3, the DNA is TGCGCCAGCAGCCAAGGGGGACTAGCGTCCTACGAGCAGTACTTC. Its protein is CASSQGGLASYEQYF.

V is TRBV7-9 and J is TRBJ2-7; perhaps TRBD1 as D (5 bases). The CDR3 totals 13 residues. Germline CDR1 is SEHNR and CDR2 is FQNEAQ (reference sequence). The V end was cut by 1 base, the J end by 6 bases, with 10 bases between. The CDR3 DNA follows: TGTGCCAGCAGCTTAGGCACAGGCCGCGAGCAGTACTTC. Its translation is CASSLGTGREQYF. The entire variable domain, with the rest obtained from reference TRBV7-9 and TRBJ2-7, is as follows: DTGVSQNPRHKITKRGQNVTFRCDPISEHNRLYWYRQTLGQGPEFLTYFQNEAQLEKSRLLSDRFSAERPKGSFSTLEIQRTEQGDSAMYLCASSLGTGREQYFGPGTRLTVT.

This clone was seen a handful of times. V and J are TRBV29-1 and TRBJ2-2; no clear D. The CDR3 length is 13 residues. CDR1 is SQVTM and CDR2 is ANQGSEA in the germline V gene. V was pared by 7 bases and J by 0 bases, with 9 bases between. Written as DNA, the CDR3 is TGCAGCGCCACACCGTCGAACACCGGGGAGCTGTTTTTT. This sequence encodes CSATPSNTGELFF.

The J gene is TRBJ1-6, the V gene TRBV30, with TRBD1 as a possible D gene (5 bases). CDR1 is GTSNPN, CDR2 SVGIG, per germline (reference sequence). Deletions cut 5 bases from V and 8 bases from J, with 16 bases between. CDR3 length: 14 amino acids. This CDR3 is CAWGSGRGDSPLHF. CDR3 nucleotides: TGTGCCTGGGGATCTGGACGGGGGGATTCACCCCTCCACTTT.